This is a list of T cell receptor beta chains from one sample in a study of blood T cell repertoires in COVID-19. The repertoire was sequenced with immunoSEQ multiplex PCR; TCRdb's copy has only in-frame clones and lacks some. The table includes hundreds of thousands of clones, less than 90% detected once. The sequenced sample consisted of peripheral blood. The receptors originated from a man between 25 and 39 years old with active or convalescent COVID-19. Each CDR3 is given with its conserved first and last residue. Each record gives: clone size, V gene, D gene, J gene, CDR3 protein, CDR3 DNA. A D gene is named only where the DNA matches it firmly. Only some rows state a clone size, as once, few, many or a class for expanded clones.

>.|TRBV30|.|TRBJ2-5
CAWTPFQVLGTKETQYF
TGTGCCTGGACCCCCTTCCAGGTTCTGGGCACCAAAGAGACCCAGTACTTC
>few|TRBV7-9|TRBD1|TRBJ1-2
CASSDPTGKGLGGYTF
TGTGCCAGCAGCGATCCGACAGGGAAGGGACTGGGTGGCTACACCTTC
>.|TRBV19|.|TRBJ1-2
CATQRNRQANYGYTF
TGTGCCACCCAGCGCAACAGGCAAGCTAACTATGGCTACACCTTC
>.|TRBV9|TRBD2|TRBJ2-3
CASSEGLAGGSLGTDTQYF
TGTGCCAGCTCCGAGGGGCTAGCGGGGGGGTCTTTAGGCACAGATACGCAGTATTTT
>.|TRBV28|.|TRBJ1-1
CASRQSLNTEAFF
TGTGCCAGCAGACAGTCTTTGAACACTGAAGCTTTCTTT
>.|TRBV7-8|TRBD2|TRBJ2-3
CASSLASGGADTQYF
TGTGCCAGCAGCTTAGCTAGCGGGGGGGCAGATACGCAGTATTTT
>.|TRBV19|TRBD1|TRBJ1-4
CARDRGERLRFF
TGTGCCAGGGACAGGGGGGAAAGACTTCGGTTTTTT
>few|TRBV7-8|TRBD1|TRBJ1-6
CASSWDSYNSPLHF
TGTGCCAGCAGCTGGGACAGCTATAATTCACCCCTCCACTTT
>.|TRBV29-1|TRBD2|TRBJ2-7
CSVTSGGSYEQYF
TGCAGCGTGACTAGCGGGGGTTCCTACGAGCAGTACTTC
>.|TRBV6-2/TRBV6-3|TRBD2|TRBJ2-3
CASSWEGGSSTDTQYF
TGTGCCAGCAGTTGGGAGGGAGGGTCCAGCACAGATACGCAGTATTTT
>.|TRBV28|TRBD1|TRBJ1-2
CASSLGTGGSYYGYTF
TGTGCCAGCAGTTTAGGGACAGGGGGTTCCTACTATGGCTACACCTTC
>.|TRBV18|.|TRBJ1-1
CASSGRGSTEAFF
TGTGCCAGTTCGGGGCGGGGGAGCACTGAAGCTTTCTTT
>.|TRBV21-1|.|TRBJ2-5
CASSKGVLLASQETQYF
TGTGCCAGCAGCAAAGGAGTCTTACTAGCGTCCCAAGAGACCCAGTACTTC
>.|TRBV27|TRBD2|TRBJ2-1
CASSDTGTSQFF
TGTGCCAGCTCGGATACCGGGACTAGCCAGTTCTTC
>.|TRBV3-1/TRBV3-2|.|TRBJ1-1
CASRVRGEGTEAFF
TGTGCCAGCAGGGTTCGGGGAGAGGGCACTGAAGCTTTCTTT
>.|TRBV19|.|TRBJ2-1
CASSIGDSYNEQFF
TGTGCCAGTAGTATCGGGGATTCGTACAATGAGCAGTTCTTC
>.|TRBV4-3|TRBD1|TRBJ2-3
CASSQGDRDDTQYF
TGCGCCAGCAGCCAAGGGGACAGGGATGATACGCAGTATTTT
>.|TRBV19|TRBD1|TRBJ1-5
CASSTGQGSQPQHF
TGTGCCAGTAGTACCGGACAGGGGTCCCAGCCCCAGCATTTT
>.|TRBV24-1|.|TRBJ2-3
CATSDSRQTSTDTQYF
TGTGCCACCAGTGATTCGCGACAGACTAGCACAGATACGCAGTATTTT
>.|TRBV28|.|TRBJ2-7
CASSLRDEQYF
TGTGCCAGCAGTTTACGGGACGAGCAGTACTTC
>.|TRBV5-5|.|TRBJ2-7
CASSLTGVEQYF
TGTGCCAGCAGCTTAACCGGGGTCGAGCAGTACTTC
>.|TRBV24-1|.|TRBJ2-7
CATSKGGNEQYF
TGTGCCACCAGTAAGGGGGGGAACGAGCAGTACTTC
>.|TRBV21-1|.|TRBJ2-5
CASSKATSGRETQYF
TGTGCCAGCAGCAAAGCGACTAGCGGGAGAGAGACCCAGTACTTC
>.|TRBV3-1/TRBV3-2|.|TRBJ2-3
CASSQEVGTISKSFVDF
TGTGCCAGCAGCCAAGAAGTAGGGACAATCTCTAAGTCGTTTGTGGATTTT
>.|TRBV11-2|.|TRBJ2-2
CASSSGYTGELFF
TGTGCCAGCAGCTCAGGGTACACCGGGGAGCTGTTTTTT
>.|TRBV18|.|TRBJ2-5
CASSTGVLETQYF
TGTGCCAGCTCGACGGGGGTGTTAGAGACCCAGTACTTC
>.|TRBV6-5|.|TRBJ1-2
CASTPGVNYGYTF
TGTGCCAGCACCCCCGGAGTTAACTATGGCTACACCTTC
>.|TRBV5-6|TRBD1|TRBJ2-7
CASSSGTVYEQYF
TGTGCCAGCAGCTCCGGGACAGTATACGAGCAGTACTTC
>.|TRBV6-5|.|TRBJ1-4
CASSYVGGGEKLFF
TGTGCCAGCAGTTACGTCGGGGGTGGGGAAAAACTGTTTTTT
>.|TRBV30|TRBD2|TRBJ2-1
CAWSLLAGYNEQFF
TGTGCCTGGAGTTTACTAGCGGGGTACAATGAGCAGTTCTTC
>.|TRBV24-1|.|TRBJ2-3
CATSSGTDTQYF
TGTGCCACCTCTAGCGGCACAGATACGCAGTATTTT
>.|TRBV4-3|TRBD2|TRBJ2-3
CASSQDSGVPDTQYF
TGCGCCAGCAGCCAAGATAGCGGGGTTCCAGATACGCAGTATTTT
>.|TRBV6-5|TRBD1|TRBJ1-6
CASSTGTGYSPLHF
TGTGCCAGCAGTACCGGGACAGGGTATTCACCCCTCCACTTT
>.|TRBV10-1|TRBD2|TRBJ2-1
CASTTKKLAGGAFLSYNEQFF
TGCGCCAGCACCACCAAAAAACTAGCGGGGGGGGCCTTCCTCTCCTACAATGAGCAGTTCTTC
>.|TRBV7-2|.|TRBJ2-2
CASSFPGPGTGELFF
TGTGCCAGCAGCTTCCCGGGCCCAGGGACCGGGGAGCTGTTTTTT
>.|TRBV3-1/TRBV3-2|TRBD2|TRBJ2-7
CASSQGLAGAGEQYF
TGTGCCAGCAGCCAAGGGCTAGCGGGGGCGGGCGAGCAGTACTTC
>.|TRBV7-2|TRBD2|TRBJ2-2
CASSSNGAGGHFGGELFF
TGTGCCAGCAGCTCCAACGGGGCGGGGGGTCATTTTGGAGGGGAGCTGTTTTTT
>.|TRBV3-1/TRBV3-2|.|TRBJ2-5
CASTSGKGETQYF
TGTGCCAGCACCTCAGGGAAGGGAGAGACCCAGTACTTC
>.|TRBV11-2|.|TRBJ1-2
CASSLAWDTDYGYTF
TGTGCCAGCAGCTTAGCCTGGGACACGGACTATGGCTACACCTTC
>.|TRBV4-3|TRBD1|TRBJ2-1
CASSHPGQALGNEQFF
TGCGCCAGCAGCCACCCGGGACAGGCACTTGGCAATGAGCAGTTCTTC
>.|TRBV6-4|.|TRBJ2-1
CATLQAADYNEQFF
TGTGCCACTCTCCAAGCAGCGGACTACAATGAGCAGTTCTTC
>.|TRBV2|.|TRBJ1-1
CASTAGWTEAFF
TGTGCCAGCACTGCAGGTTGGACTGAAGCTTTCTTT
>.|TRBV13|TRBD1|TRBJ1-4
CASSSQRGQGANEKLFF
TGTGCCAGCAGCTCCCAAAGGGGACAGGGGGCTAATGAAAAACTGTTTTTT
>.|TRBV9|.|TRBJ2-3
CASSPQGGSPTDTQYF
TGTGCCAGCAGCCCGCAAGGGGGTTCGCCCACAGATACGCAGTATTTT
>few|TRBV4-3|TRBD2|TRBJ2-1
CASSQGLAVNNNEQFF
TGCGCCAGCAGCCAAGGTCTAGCGGTAAATAACAATGAGCAGTTCTTC
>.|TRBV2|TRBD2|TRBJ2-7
CASRPGRGRTRPDEQYF
TGTGCCAGCAGACCGGGACGTGGGCGGACTAGGCCCGACGAGCAGTACTTC
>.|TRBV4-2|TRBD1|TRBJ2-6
CASSQGERAGGGGANVLTF
TGTGCCAGCAGCCAAGGCGAACGGGCAGGGGGCGGTGGGGCCAACGTCCTGACTTTC
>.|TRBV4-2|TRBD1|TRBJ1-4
CASSRGQGRYKDEKLFF
TGTGCCAGCAGCCGAGGACAGGGGCGATATAAGGATGAAAAACTGTTTTTT
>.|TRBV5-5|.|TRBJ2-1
CASSPDSYNEQFF
TGTGCCAGCAGCCCGGACAGTTACAATGAGCAGTTCTTC
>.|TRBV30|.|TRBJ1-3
CAWSLIEGNTIYF
TGTGCCTGGAGTCTAATAGAAGGAAACACCATATATTTT
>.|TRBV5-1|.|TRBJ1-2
CASRPDSNYGYTF
TGCGCCAGCAGGCCAGATTCTAACTATGGCTACACCTTC
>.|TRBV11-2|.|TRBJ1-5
CASSDGHYSNQPQHF
TGTGCCAGCAGCGACGGACATTATAGCAATCAGCCCCAGCATTTT
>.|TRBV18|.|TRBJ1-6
CASSPHAKIYNSPLHF
TGTGCCAGCTCACCACATGCGAAAATCTATAATTCACCCCTCCACTTT
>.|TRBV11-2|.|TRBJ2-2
CASSAIAVNTGELFF
TGTGCCAGCAGCGCTATAGCCGTTAACACCGGGGAGCTGTTTTTT
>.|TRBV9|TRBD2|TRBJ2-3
CASSLERGSDTQYF
TGTGCCAGCAGCTTAGAGCGGGGGTCAGATACGCAGTATTTT
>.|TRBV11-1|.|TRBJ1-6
CASSRRETSPLHF
TGTGCCAGTTCCCGTCGGGAAACCTCACCCCTCCACTTT
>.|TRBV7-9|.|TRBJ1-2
CASTRVQGYGYTF
TGTGCCAGCACCAGGGTTCAGGGCTATGGCTACACCTTC